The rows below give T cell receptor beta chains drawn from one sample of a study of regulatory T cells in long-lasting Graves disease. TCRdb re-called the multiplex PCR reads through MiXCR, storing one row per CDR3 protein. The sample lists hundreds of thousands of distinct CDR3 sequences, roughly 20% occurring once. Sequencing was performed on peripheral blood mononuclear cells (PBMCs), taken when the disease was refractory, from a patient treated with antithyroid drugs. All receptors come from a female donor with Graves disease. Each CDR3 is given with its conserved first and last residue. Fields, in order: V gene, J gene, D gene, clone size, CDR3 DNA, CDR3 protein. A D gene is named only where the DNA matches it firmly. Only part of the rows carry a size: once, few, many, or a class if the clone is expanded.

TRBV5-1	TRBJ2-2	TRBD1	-	TGCGCCAGCAGCGAGTGGACAGGTGGGAACACCGGGGAGCTGTTTTTT	CASSEWTGGNTGELFF
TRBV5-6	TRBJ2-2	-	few	TGTGCCAGCAGCTTGGAGGGGCACACCGGGGAGCTGTTTTTT	CASSLEGHTGELFF
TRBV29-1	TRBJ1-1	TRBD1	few	TGCAGCGCCCGGGACAGGGAGTTTCGGGAAGCTTTCTTT	CSARDREFREAFF
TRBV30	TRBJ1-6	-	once	TGTGCCTGGAGTGCAGGGAAGAATTCACCCCTCCACTTT	CAWSAGKNSPLHF
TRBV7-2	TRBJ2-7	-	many	TGTGCCAGCAGCTTACGGCGGATACCCTACGAGCAGTACTTC	CASSLRRIPYEQYF
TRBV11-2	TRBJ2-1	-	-	TGTGCCAGCAGCTTAGGTGCTGGGGGGCCTGGGGAGCAGTTCTTC	CASSLGAGGPGEQFF
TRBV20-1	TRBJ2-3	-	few	TGCAGTGCTAGAGGGATCTCTCCGGGAGATACGCAGTATTTT	CSARGISPGDTQYF
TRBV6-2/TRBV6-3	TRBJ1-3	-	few	TGTGCCAGCAGTTACTCGAGTCAGCGAACCTCTGGAAACACCATATATTTT	CASSYSSQRTSGNTIYF
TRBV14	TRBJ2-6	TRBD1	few	TGTGCCAGCAGCCCAATCCGAGGGGGCTTCTCTGGGGCCAACGTCCTGACTTTC	CASSPIRGGFSGANVLTF
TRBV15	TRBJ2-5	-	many	TGTGCCACCAGCAGAGATATGGGGCGTTCGGAGACCCAGTACTTC	CATSRDMGRSETQYF
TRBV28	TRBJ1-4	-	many	TGTGCCAGCAGCTTATCAGGAGGGGCGGGTGAAAAACTGTTTTTT	CASSLSGGAGEKLFF
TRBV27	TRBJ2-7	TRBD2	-	TGTGCCAGCAGTTTATTCATCCCCCGGGTAGCGGGAGGGTACGAGCAGTACTTC	CASSLFIPRVAGGYEQYF
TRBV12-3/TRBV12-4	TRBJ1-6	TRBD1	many	TGTGCCAGCAGCATCGACAGGGTGTTCAATTCACCCCTCCACTTT	CASSIDRVFNSPLHF
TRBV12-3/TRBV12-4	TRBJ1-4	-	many	TGTGCCAGCAGTTTATTCACTCGCGAAAAACTGTTTTTT	CASSLFTREKLFF
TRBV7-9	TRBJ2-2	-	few	TGTGCCAGCAGCGGACACCTTCGGAGGGGTGACACCGGGGAGCTGTTTTTT	CASSGHLRRGDTGELFF
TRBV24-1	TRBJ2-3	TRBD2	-	TGTGCCACCAGTGATCGTAGCGGGAGGGCCCCAGATACGCAGTATTTT	CATSDRSGRAPDTQYF
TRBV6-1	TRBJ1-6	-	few	TGTGCCAGCATTGCGGGTCCTGGGAATTCACCCCTCCACTTT	CASIAGPGNSPLHF
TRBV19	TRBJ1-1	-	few	TGTGCCAGTAGAGATGCATGGATGAACACTGAAGCTTTCTTT	CASRDAWMNTEAFF
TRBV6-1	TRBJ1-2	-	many	TGTGCCAGCAATCGACAGGCCGGGAGCTATGGCTACACCTTC	CASNRQAGSYGYTF
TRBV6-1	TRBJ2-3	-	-	TGTGCCAGCAGCCCGACAGGTCTGTACGTGGATACGCAGTATTTT	CASSPTGLYVDTQYF
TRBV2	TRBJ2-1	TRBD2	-	TGTGCCAGCAGACAACTAGCGGGAGGACCCGATGAGCAGTTCTTC	CASRQLAGGPDEQFF
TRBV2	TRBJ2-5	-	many	TGTGCCAGCAGTGAGCGGGAAGAGACCCAGTACTTC	CASSEREETQYF
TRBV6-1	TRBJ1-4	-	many	TGTGCCAGCAGTGATGCAGGGCGGGCTAATGAAAAACTGTTTTTT	CASSDAGRANEKLFF
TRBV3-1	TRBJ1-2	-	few	TGTGCCAGCAGCCCCGGGGGAGGGGACTATGGCTACACCTTC	CASSPGGGDYGYTF
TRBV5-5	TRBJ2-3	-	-	TGTGCCAGCAGCTTGATGACATCCCCAGATACGCAGTATTTT	CASSLMTSPDTQYF
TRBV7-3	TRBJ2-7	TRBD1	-	TGTGCCAGCAGCTTAGTCCGGGACAGGCTTCTCGAGCAGTACTTC	CASSLVRDRLLEQYF
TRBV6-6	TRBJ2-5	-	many	TGTGCCAGCAGTTACTCGGCCTGGGGTGGGACCCAGTACTTC	CASSYSAWGGTQYF
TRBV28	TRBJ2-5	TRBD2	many	TGTGCCAGCCGAAACTTAGCGGGAAAGATGCAAGAGACCCAGTACTTC	CASRNLAGKMQETQYF
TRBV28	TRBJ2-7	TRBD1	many	TGTGCCAGCACCGGTTGGACAGGGGAAAACGAGCAGTACTTC	CASTGWTGENEQYF
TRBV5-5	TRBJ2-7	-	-	TGTGCCAGCAGCGGAACAGGGTGGTCCTACGAGCAGTACTTC	CASSGTGWSYEQYF
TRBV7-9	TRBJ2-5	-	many	TGTGCCAGCAGCTCTCCGACCGGAACACAAGAGACCCAGTACTTC	CASSSPTGTQETQYF
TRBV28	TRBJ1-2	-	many	TGTGCCAGCAGCGCAACGGGGGCCAATGGCTACACCTTC	CASSATGANGYTF
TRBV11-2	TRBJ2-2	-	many	TGTGCCAGCAGCTTAGGCCTCAGGGGAAACACCGGGGAGCTGTTTTTT	CASSLGLRGNTGELFF
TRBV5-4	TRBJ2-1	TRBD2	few	TGTGCCAGCAGATCCTCTAGCGGGAGGGCCCCCTACAATGAGCAGTTCTTC	CASRSSSGRAPYNEQFF
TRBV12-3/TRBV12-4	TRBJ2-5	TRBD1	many	TGTGCCAGCAGTTTTACAGGGGGGGAGACCCAGTACTTC	CASSFTGGETQYF
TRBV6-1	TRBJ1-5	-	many	TGTGCCAGCAGGGAAATGGGGGTTGGCAATCAGCCCCAGCATTTT	CASREMGVGNQPQHF
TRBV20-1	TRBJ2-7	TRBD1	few	TGCAGTGCTGCTGACAGGGGGCGGTACGAGCAGTACTTC	CSAADRGRYEQYF
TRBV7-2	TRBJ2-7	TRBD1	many	TGTGCCAGCAGCTTATTGGGACAGGACTACGAGCAGTACTTC	CASSLLGQDYEQYF
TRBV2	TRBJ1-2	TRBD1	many	TGTGCCAGCAGTGAAATCGGGACAGGGGGTGCGGATGGCTACACCTTC	CASSEIGTGGADGYTF
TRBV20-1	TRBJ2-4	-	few	TGCAGTGCTAGAGATTTTTCCCAGGGCGAAAACATTCAGTACTTC	CSARDFSQGENIQYF
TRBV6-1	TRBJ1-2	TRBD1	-	TGTGCCAGCACCCTGAGACAGGGTAATGGCTACACCTTC	CASTLRQGNGYTF
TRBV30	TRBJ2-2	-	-	TGTGCCTTAGACGTCGGGGAGCTGTTTTTT	CALDVGELFF
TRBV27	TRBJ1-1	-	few	TGTGCCAGCAGGCCCCTCGACATTTACACTGAAGCTTTCTTT	CASRPLDIYTEAFF
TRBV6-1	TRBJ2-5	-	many	TGTGCCAGCACCTACCAGGGTGTTGAGACCCAGTACTTC	CASTYQGVETQYF
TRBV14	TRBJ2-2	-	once	TGTGCCAGCAGCCCTCTGGATCGCGGGGAGCTGTTTTTT	CASSPLDRGELFF
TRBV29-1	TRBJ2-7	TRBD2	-	TGCAGCGTTGACGACTCGGGAGGGTACGAGCAGTACTTC	CSVDDSGGYEQYF
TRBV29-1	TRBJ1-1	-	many	TGCAGCGTTGAACCCCCCAGTGAAGCTTTCTTT	CSVEPPSEAFF
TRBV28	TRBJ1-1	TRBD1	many	TGTGCCAGCAGTTTTGCGTCAGGACAGGGGACATCCGAAGCTTTCTTT	CASSFASGQGTSEAFF
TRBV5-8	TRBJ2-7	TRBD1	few	TGTGCCAGCAGCCTGGACAGGGGGCCGAGTGACGAGCAGTACTTC	CASSLDRGPSDEQYF
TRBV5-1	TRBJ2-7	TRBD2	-	TGCGCCAACAGCTTGGGGCCAGGGCGGACTAGCGGCTACGAGCAGTACTTC	CANSLGPGRTSGYEQYF
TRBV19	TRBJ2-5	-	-	TGTGCCAGTAGTATTGGAACGGGACAAGAGACCCAGTACTTC	CASSIGTGQETQYF
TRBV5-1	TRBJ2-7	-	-	TGCGCCAGCAGCGAAAGCAGGGGTACTAACTACGAGCAGTACTTC	CASSESRGTNYEQYF
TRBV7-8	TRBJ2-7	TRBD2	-	TGTGCCAGCAGCTTACAGCGGGAGTACGAGCAGTACTTC	CASSLQREYEQYF
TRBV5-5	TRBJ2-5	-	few	TGTGCCAGCAGCTTGGACGTGCGGGAGACCCAGTACTTC	CASSLDVRETQYF
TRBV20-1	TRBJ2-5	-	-	TGCAGTGCTGGACGGGATCCCCGAGAGACCCAGTACTTC	CSAGRDPRETQYF